This is a list of T cell receptor beta chains from one sample in a study of cytomegalovirus exposure and HLA in healthy donors. TCRdb's copy holds only in-frame clones and misses some; the assay was immunoSEQ multiplex PCR. The sample has 150,000 to 200,000 clones, around 85% seen once; the top ten hold 1.3%. Sequencing was performed on PBMCs. All receptors derive from a man aged 50 to 59 in good health and CMV-seropositive. CDR3s include the opening cysteine and the closing phenylalanine or tryptophan. A D gene is named only where the DNA matches it firmly. Some rows mark clone size as missing; the rest say once, few, many or name a class of expanded clone.

clone size	D gene	V gene	J gene	CDR3 protein	CDR3 DNA
.	TRBD1	TRBV5-1	TRBJ1-6	CASSAGTADNSPLHF	TGCGCCAGCAGCGCCGGGACAGCTGATAATTCACCCCTCCACTTT
.	TRBD2	TRBV5-4	TRBJ2-2	CASSSRTSGVITGELFF	TGTGCCAGCAGCTCAAGGACTAGCGGAGTAATCACCGGGGAGCTGTTTTTT
few	.	TRBV21-1	TRBJ2-7	CASSNHRDNPYEQYF	TGTGCCAGCAGCAACCACCGGGACAACCCCTACGAGCAGTACTTC
.	TRBD1	TRBV4-1	TRBJ2-7	CASSLPGQGTYEQYF	TGCGCCAGCAGCCTCCCCGGACAGGGGACCTACGAGCAGTACTTC
few	.	TRBV28	TRBJ1-2	CASSLSNYGYTF	TGTGCCAGCAGTCTCTCTAACTATGGCTACACCTTC
.	.	TRBV14	TRBJ2-7	CASSPMTGAGSYEQYF	TGTGCCAGCAGCCCGATGACAGGTGCTGGTAGCTACGAGCAGTACTTC
.	.	TRBV4-3	TRBJ1-5	CASSQDWPGNQPQHF	TGCGCCAGCAGCCAAGATTGGCCAGGGAATCAGCCCCAGCATTTT
.	TRBD2	TRBV28	TRBJ2-1	CASSLGLAGRHNEQFF	TGTGCCAGCAGCCTAGGGCTAGCGGGGCGCCACAATGAGCAGTTCTTC
few	.	TRBV7-8	TRBJ1-6	CASSLLNGVNSPLHF	TGTGCCAGCAGCTTGCTCAACGGGGTAAATTCACCCCTCCACTTT
.	TRBD1	TRBV27	TRBJ1-1	CASSLRTGAEAFF	TGTGCCAGCAGTCTGCGGACAGGGGCAGAAGCTTTCTTT
once	.	TRBV28	TRBJ1-5	CASSSPLRQPQHF	TGTGCCAGCAGTTCCCCTCTGCGACAGCCCCAGCATTTT
.	TRBD1	TRBV18	TRBJ1-1	CASSTGTGIGTEAFF	TGTGCCAGCTCAACAGGGACAGGGATAGGCACTGAAGCTTTCTTT
once	.	TRBV28	TRBJ1-3	CASSFFRGQRGNTIYF	TGTGCCAGCAGTTTCTTCCGCGGACAGAGAGGAAACACCATATATTTT
.	.	TRBV25-1	TRBJ1-5	CASSPTSRNQPQHF	TGTGCCAGCAGTCCCACCTCACGGAATCAGCCCCAGCATTTT
once	.	TRBV28	TRBJ1-1	CASSFFPPNTEAFF	TGTGCCAGCAGTTTTTTTCCCCCAAACACTGAAGCTTTCTTT
.	.	TRBV28	TRBJ1-6	CASSFPGSPLHF	TGTGCCAGCAGTTTTCCAGGTTCACCCCTCCACTTT